This TCR beta chain appears in the sequencing data of a study of untreated major depressive disorder. General study points: TRBV05-01 (Vbeta 5.1) usage was higher in CD4+ T cells of depressed patients than controls.

Data came from immunoSEQ multiplex PCR; TCRdb stores just in-frame clones and leaves some out. The repertoire consists of about 19,000 clones, with 80% to 95% occurring once and the leading ten covering approximately 0.6%. The germline V and J ends were trimmed by 3 bases and 5 bases, with 10 bases remaining between them. Germline V CDR1 and CDR2: SEHNR, FQNEAQ (reference sequence). CDR3 length: 13 residues. As concerns this clone: No antigen is known for it.

Every participant had European ancestry. For at least 8 weeks, patients took no psychiatric medication. The gene calls are TRBV7-9 and TRBJ1-1, with D possibly TRBD1 on 5 matching bases. The sequenced sample consisted of CD4+ T cells from PBMCs. The TCR sequence derives from a woman aged 40-49 years with major depressive disorder. CDR3 sequence (DNA): TGTGCCAGCAGCTTGCAGGGATCGACTGAAGCTTTCTTT. This sequence encodes CASSLQGSTEAFF.